These T cell receptor beta chains were read from a single sample in a study of blood T cell repertoires in COVID-19. Measured with immunoSEQ multiplex PCR; TCRdb has only the in-frame clones, and not every one. The table includes roughly 410,000 clones, approximately 90% detected once. The sample taken for sequencing was peripheral blood. Receptor source: a woman aged 40 to 50 with COVID-19, enrolled during active disease. The CDR3 runs from the conserved cysteine through the conserved F or W. A D gene is named only where the DNA matches it firmly. The size of a clone is reported for some rows only, either as once, few or many, or as a class for expanded clones.

D gene: TRBD2
J gene: TRBJ2-4
V gene: TRBV27
clone size: NA
CDR3 length: 15
CDR3 DNA: TGTGCCAGCAAACCTAGCGGACTAGCCAAAAACATTCAGTACTTC
CDR3 protein: CASKPSGLAKNIQYF

D gene: NA
J gene: TRBJ2-7
V gene: TRBV5-1
clone size: NA
CDR3 length: 16
CDR3 DNA: TGCGCCAGCAGCTTGTCTTCCGCGGGGTCGAACTACGAGCAGTACTTC
CDR3 protein: CASSLSSAGSNYEQYF

D gene: TRBD1
J gene: TRBJ1-2
V gene: TRBV20-1
clone size: NA
CDR3 length: 15
CDR3 DNA: TGCAGTGCTAGTATGACAGGGGGCGGCAGATATGGCTACACCTTC
CDR3 protein: CSASMTGGGRYGYTF

D gene: NA
J gene: TRBJ1-1
V gene: TRBV6-5
clone size: NA
CDR3 length: 14
CDR3 DNA: TGTGCCAGCAGTTACCACCGGCAGGGGACTGAAGCTTTCTTT
CDR3 protein: CASSYHRQGTEAFF

D gene: NA
J gene: TRBJ1-1
V gene: TRBV25-1
clone size: NA
CDR3 length: 14
CDR3 DNA: TGTGCCAGCCAACCAGGACACCCGAACACTGAAGCTTTCTTT
CDR3 protein: CASQPGHPNTEAFF

D gene: TRBD1
J gene: TRBJ1-2
V gene: TRBV9
clone size: NA
CDR3 length: 15
CDR3 DNA: TGTGCCAGCAGCGTAGTGGGACAGGGGGCTGGTGGCTACACCTTC
CDR3 protein: CASSVVGQGAGGYTF

D gene: TRBD1
J gene: TRBJ2-3
V gene: TRBV7-2
clone size: NA
CDR3 length: 14
CDR3 DNA: TGTGCCAGCACCGGACAGGGTTCATCCGATACGCAGTATTTT
CDR3 protein: CASTGQGSSDTQYF

D gene: NA
J gene: TRBJ2-1
V gene: TRBV7-9
clone size: NA
CDR3 length: 15
CDR3 DNA: TGTGCCAGCAGCCCTATGGAGGGGTCATACAATGAGCAGTTCTTC
CDR3 protein: CASSPMEGSYNEQFF

D gene: TRBD2
J gene: TRBJ2-7
V gene: TRBV7-8
clone size: NA
CDR3 length: 16
CDR3 DNA: TGTGCCAGCAGCTACGGACTAGCGGGGGACTCGTACGAGCAGTACTTC
CDR3 protein: CASSYGLAGDSYEQYF

D gene: TRBD2
J gene: TRBJ2-1
V gene: TRBV4-3
clone size: once
CDR3 length: 21
CDR3 DNA: TGCGCCAGCAGCCAAGTAACCCAGACTAGCCTCCAGACAACGCTTGGGAATGAGCAGTTCTTC
CDR3 protein: CASSQVTQTSLQTTLGNEQFF

D gene: TRBD2
J gene: TRBJ2-1
V gene: TRBV19
clone size: NA
CDR3 length: 17
CDR3 DNA: TGTGCCAGTAGTATAGATGGGACTAGCGGGAGTTACAATGAGCAGTTCTTC
CDR3 protein: CASSIDGTSGSYNEQFF

D gene: NA
J gene: TRBJ1-1
V gene: TRBV28
clone size: few
CDR3 length: 14
CDR3 DNA: TGTGCCAGCAGTTTAAGGAGGACGAACACTGAAGCTTTCTTT
CDR3 protein: CASSLRRTNTEAFF

D gene: NA
J gene: TRBJ1-2
V gene: TRBV28
clone size: NA
CDR3 length: 19
CDR3 DNA: TGTGCCAGCAGTTTATTTAGGGGCCCATTCCCTCAGGACCCGTATGGCTACACCTTC
CDR3 protein: CASSLFRGPFPQDPYGYTF

D gene: NA
J gene: TRBJ1-2
V gene: TRBV9
clone size: NA
CDR3 length: 13
CDR3 DNA: TGTGCCAGCAGCTCATCGACAGCCATAGGAAGCACCTTC
CDR3 protein: CASSSSTAIGSTF

D gene: NA
J gene: TRBJ1-4
V gene: TRBV6-6
clone size: NA
CDR3 length: 16
CDR3 DNA: TGTGCCAGCAGTCGACTACTTTTAGTCCGTTTTGAAAAACTGTTTTTT
CDR3 protein: CASSRLLLVRFEKLFF

D gene: NA
J gene: TRBJ2-2
V gene: TRBV24-1
clone size: once
CDR3 length: 15
CDR3 DNA: TGTGCCACCAGTGATTTGTCGGGGGGCCCCGGGGAGCTGTTTTTT
CDR3 protein: CATSDLSGGPGELFF

D gene: TRBD1
J gene: TRBJ1-2
V gene: TRBV5-6
clone size: few
CDR3 length: 17
CDR3 DNA: TGTGCCAGCAGCCGATCTGTGGACAGGGGGCGGAACTATGGCTACACCTTC
CDR3 protein: CASSRSVDRGRNYGYTF

D gene: NA
J gene: TRBJ2-7
V gene: TRBV19
clone size: NA
CDR3 length: 14
CDR3 DNA: TGTGCCAGTAGTATAGATCTTGAGGGCTACGAGCAGTACTTC
CDR3 protein: CASSIDLEGYEQYF

D gene: TRBD1
J gene: TRBJ1-6
V gene: TRBV5-1
clone size: NA
CDR3 length: 17
CDR3 DNA: TGCGCCAGCAGCCCCCGACAGGGGGCAAGCTATAATTCACCCCTCCACTTT
CDR3 protein: CASSPRQGASYNSPLHF

D gene: TRBD1
J gene: TRBJ2-7
V gene: TRBV7-8
clone size: NA
CDR3 length: 14
CDR3 DNA: TGTGCCAGCAGCCTCGGACAGGTCGACTACGAGCAGTACTTC
CDR3 protein: CASSLGQVDYEQYF

D gene: NA
J gene: TRBJ1-1
V gene: TRBV16
clone size: few
CDR3 length: 13
CDR3 DNA: TGTGCCAGCAGCCACCCAGTGAACACTGAAGCTTTCTTT
CDR3 protein: CASSHPVNTEAFF

D gene: TRBD1
J gene: TRBJ1-2
V gene: TRBV5-4
clone size: NA
CDR3 length: 13
CDR3 DNA: TGTGCCAGCAGCTTGGCAGGGGGCTATGGCTACACCTTC
CDR3 protein: CASSLAGGYGYTF

D gene: NA
J gene: TRBJ1-3
V gene: TRBV6-1
clone size: NA
CDR3 length: 14
CDR3 DNA: TGTGCCAGCAGTGAACAGGGTTTCGGAAACACCATATATTTT
CDR3 protein: CASSEQGFGNTIYF

D gene: TRBD1
J gene: TRBJ1-2
V gene: TRBV7-2
clone size: NA
CDR3 length: 14
CDR3 DNA: TGTGCCAGCAGCCCCCGACAGGGCTTAGGGGGCTACACCTTC
CDR3 protein: CASSPRQGLGGYTF

D gene: NA
J gene: TRBJ2-5
V gene: TRBV30
clone size: NA
CDR3 length: 13
CDR3 DNA: TGTGCCTGGAGTGTAAAACCCGCGGAGACCCAGTACTTC
CDR3 protein: CAWSVKPAETQYF

D gene: TRBD2
J gene: TRBJ2-7
V gene: TRBV3-1/TRBV3-2
clone size: NA
CDR3 length: 16
CDR3 DNA: TGTGCCAGCAGCCATGCCATCGGGACTACCGGCAGCGAGCAGTACTTC
CDR3 protein: CASSHAIGTTGSEQYF